A selection of T cell receptor beta chains follows, all from one sample in a study of blood T cell repertoires in COVID-19. Repertoires were generated with immunoSEQ multiplex PCR, while TCRdb's copy carries only in-frame clones and drops some. The repertoire consists of 200,000 to 250,000 clones, with 65% to 90% occurring once and the leading ten covering about 4.5%. Sequenced input: peripheral blood. These receptors came from a man aged 45-65 years with acute or convalescent COVID-19. CDR3s include the opening cysteine and the closing phenylalanine or tryptophan. D genes are given only for firm matches. For some rows the clone size is stated as once, few or many, or as a class when expanded; others skip it.

J gene: TRBJ1-5; clone size: .; D gene: .; V gene: TRBV2; CDR3 DNA: TGTGCCAGCAGGGAGAGGGTAGTCCAGCCCCAGCATTTT; CDR3 protein: CASRERVVQPQHF
J gene: TRBJ2-1; clone size: few; D gene: TRBD2; V gene: TRBV5-1; CDR3 DNA: TGCGCCAGCAGCCCAATAACTAGCGGGGGGGCACGTGAGCAGTTCTTC; CDR3 protein: CASSPITSGGAREQFF
J gene: TRBJ1-5; clone size: .; D gene: .; V gene: TRBV2; CDR3 DNA: TGTGCCAGCAGTGAAGCGCTTCATGGGGCGGATCAGCCCCAGCATTTT; CDR3 protein: CASSEALHGADQPQHF
J gene: TRBJ1-2; clone size: .; D gene: .; V gene: TRBV19; CDR3 DNA: TGTGCCAGTAGTCCGTCAGGGAAGAACTATGGCTACACCTTC; CDR3 protein: CASSPSGKNYGYTF
J gene: TRBJ1-1; clone size: .; D gene: .; V gene: TRBV19; CDR3 DNA: TGTGCCAGTCAGGTCGGACTACTGAACACTGAAGCTTTCTTT; CDR3 protein: CASQVGLLNTEAFF
J gene: TRBJ2-7; clone size: .; D gene: TRBD2; V gene: TRBV6-5; CDR3 DNA: TGTGCCAGCAGAGAGGGAGCGGGGGCCTACGAGCAGTACTTC; CDR3 protein: CASREGAGAYEQYF
J gene: TRBJ1-1; clone size: .; D gene: TRBD1; V gene: TRBV7-9; CDR3 DNA: TGTGCCAGCAGCGTCGGTAGCCAGGGGGCTAAAGCTTTCTTT; CDR3 protein: CASSVGSQGAKAFF
J gene: TRBJ2-5; clone size: .; D gene: TRBD2; V gene: TRBV3-1/TRBV3-2; CDR3 DNA: TGTGCCAGCAGCCAAGGGAGCGGGGGTCAGACCCAGTACTTC; CDR3 protein: CASSQGSGGQTQYF
J gene: TRBJ2-3; clone size: .; D gene: TRBD2; V gene: TRBV6-6; CDR3 DNA: TGTGCCAGCAGTTCCCTAGCGGGGAACACAGATACGCAGTATTTT; CDR3 protein: CASSSLAGNTDTQYF
J gene: TRBJ2-6; clone size: once; D gene: .; V gene: TRBV20-1; CDR3 DNA: TGCAGTGCTAGTTTAGGGGGTGTTTCTGGGGCCAACGTCCTGACTTTC; CDR3 protein: CSASLGGVSGANVLTF
J gene: TRBJ1-2; clone size: .; D gene: .; V gene: TRBV10-3; CDR3 DNA: TGTGCCATCAGCCCCACAGGAAATAACTATGGCTACACCTTC; CDR3 protein: CAISPTGNNYGYTF
J gene: TRBJ1-1; clone size: .; D gene: TRBD1; V gene: TRBV6-1; CDR3 DNA: TGTGCCAGCAGTGAAGCCGGGACAGGGCGGACTGAAGCTTTCTTT; CDR3 protein: CASSEAGTGRTEAFF
J gene: TRBJ1-6; clone size: .; D gene: TRBD1; V gene: TRBV5-1; CDR3 DNA: TGCGCCAGCAGCGAACGGACAGGAGACAATTCACCCCTCCACTTT; CDR3 protein: CASSERTGDNSPLHF
J gene: TRBJ2-7; clone size: .; D gene: TRBD1; V gene: TRBV6-5; CDR3 DNA: TGTGCCAGCAGGTCCGACAGGGCTTTCTACGAGCAGTACTTC; CDR3 protein: CASRSDRAFYEQYF
J gene: TRBJ1-1; clone size: .; D gene: TRBD1; V gene: TRBV10-3; CDR3 DNA: TGTGCCATCAGCTCCGGACAGGGGATGAACACTGAAGCTTTCTTT; CDR3 protein: CAISSGQGMNTEAFF
J gene: TRBJ2-4; clone size: .; D gene: .; V gene: TRBV4-1; CDR3 DNA: TGCGCCAGCAGCCCCGAGGCGGGCCAAGCCAAAAACATTCAGTACTTC; CDR3 protein: CASSPEAGQAKNIQYF
J gene: TRBJ1-4; clone size: .; D gene: .; V gene: TRBV7-9; CDR3 DNA: TGTGCCAGCAGCGCGGCGGGAGAAAAACTGTTTTTT; CDR3 protein: CASSAAGEKLFF
J gene: TRBJ2-2; clone size: .; D gene: .; V gene: TRBV5-1; CDR3 DNA: TGCGCCAGCAGCTTGAGACGTGGGACAACGGGTACCGGGGAGCTGTTTTTT; CDR3 protein: CASSLRRGTTGTGELFF
J gene: TRBJ2-7; clone size: .; D gene: .; V gene: TRBV5-1; CDR3 DNA: TGCGCCAGCAGCTTGGGCAGCTCCTACGAGCAGTACTTC; CDR3 protein: CASSLGSSYEQYF
J gene: TRBJ1-6; clone size: few; D gene: .; V gene: TRBV6-6; CDR3 DNA: TGTGCCAGCAGGCGGGACCTCGGTACACCCCTCCACTTT; CDR3 protein: CASRRDLGTPLHF
J gene: TRBJ1-5; clone size: .; D gene: TRBD1; V gene: TRBV7-9; CDR3 DNA: TGTGCCAGCAGCTTAGGAGGGACAGTTAATCAGCCCCAGCATTTT; CDR3 protein: CASSLGGTVNQPQHF
J gene: TRBJ1-4; clone size: once; D gene: .; V gene: TRBV3-1/TRBV3-2; CDR3 DNA: TGTGCCAGCAGCCAAGATCTTTCCGACTTTGCAACTAATGAAAAACTGTTTTTT; CDR3 protein: CASSQDLSDFATNEKLFF
J gene: TRBJ2-1; clone size: once; D gene: TRBD1; V gene: TRBV11-3; CDR3 DNA: TGTGCCAGCAGCCGGGACAGCTCCTACAATGAGCAGTTCTTC; CDR3 protein: CASSRDSSYNEQFF
J gene: TRBJ1-2; clone size: .; D gene: .; V gene: TRBV3-1/TRBV3-2; CDR3 DNA: TGTGCCAGCAGCCAATCCCAGGGCTACACCTTC; CDR3 protein: CASSQSQGYTF
J gene: TRBJ2-2; clone size: .; D gene: TRBD2; V gene: TRBV6-5; CDR3 DNA: TGTGCCAGCAGGGATAGCGGGGGGAGAGTCGGGGAGCTGTTTTTT; CDR3 protein: CASRDSGGRVGELFF
J gene: TRBJ1-6; clone size: .; D gene: .; V gene: TRBV5-8; CDR3 DNA: TGTGCCGGAGCAGTCGGACTTAATTCACCCCTCCACTTT; CDR3 protein: CAGAVGLNSPLHF
J gene: TRBJ1-5; clone size: .; D gene: .; V gene: TRBV19; CDR3 DNA: TGTGCCAGTAGCCTTCAGGGAAAACAGCCCCAGCATTTT; CDR3 protein: CASSLQGKQPQHF
J gene: TRBJ1-2; clone size: .; D gene: TRBD1; V gene: TRBV28; CDR3 DNA: TGTGCCAGCCTTCCAGGGGGACCTAACTATGGCTACACCTTC; CDR3 protein: CASLPGGPNYGYTF
J gene: TRBJ2-2; clone size: .; D gene: TRBD1; V gene: TRBV4-1; CDR3 DNA: TGCGCCAGCAGCCCGCGGACAGGGAACACCGGGGAGCTGTTTTTT; CDR3 protein: CASSPRTGNTGELFF
J gene: TRBJ2-3; clone size: .; D gene: TRBD2; V gene: TRBV5-1; CDR3 DNA: TGCGCCAGCAGCTTACTAGCGGGGGACTACACAGATACGCAGTATTTT; CDR3 protein: CASSLLAGDYTDTQYF
J gene: TRBJ1-5; clone size: .; D gene: TRBD1; V gene: TRBV6-1; CDR3 DNA: TGTGCCAGCAGTGAACCGACAGGGTACCAGCCCCAGCATTTT; CDR3 protein: CASSEPTGYQPQHF
J gene: TRBJ2-5; clone size: .; D gene: TRBD1; V gene: TRBV2; CDR3 DNA: TGTGCCAGCAGTTCCGGGACAGGGAGTGGAGTCCAGTACTTC; CDR3 protein: CASSSGTGSGVQYF
J gene: TRBJ2-1; clone size: .; D gene: TRBD2; V gene: TRBV13; CDR3 DNA: TGTGCCAGCAGCTTAAGGGCTAGCGGGGACAATGAGCAGTTCTTC; CDR3 protein: CASSLRASGDNEQFF
J gene: TRBJ2-3; clone size: .; D gene: .; V gene: TRBV11-2; CDR3 DNA: TGTGCCAGCAGCTCTAGATTAGCGGCGACCACAGATACGCAGTATTTT; CDR3 protein: CASSSRLAATTDTQYF
J gene: TRBJ1-2; clone size: .; D gene: .; V gene: TRBV14; CDR3 DNA: TGTGCCAGCAGCCCGTGGGAGGAAGGAAACTATGGCTACACCTTC; CDR3 protein: CASSPWEEGNYGYTF
J gene: TRBJ2-1; clone size: few; D gene: .; V gene: TRBV6-5; CDR3 DNA: TGTGCCAGCGGGGGGGCCGGACGCATTAATGAGCAGTTCTTC; CDR3 protein: CASGGAGRINEQFF
J gene: TRBJ1-2; clone size: .; D gene: .; V gene: TRBV7-8; CDR3 DNA: TGTGCCAGCAGCTTAAAGCGGCTGAACTATGGCTACACCTTC; CDR3 protein: CASSLKRLNYGYTF
J gene: TRBJ2-7; clone size: .; D gene: .; V gene: TRBV19; CDR3 DNA: TGTGCCAGTAGTCCCCGGTTCAGGGGTGGGTCCTACGAGCAGTACTTC; CDR3 protein: CASSPRFRGGSYEQYF
J gene: TRBJ2-2; clone size: .; D gene: .; V gene: TRBV7-3; CDR3 DNA: TGTGCCAGCAGCGAGTCCAACACCGGGGAGCTGTTTTTT; CDR3 protein: CASSESNTGELFF
J gene: TRBJ2-1; clone size: .; D gene: .; V gene: TRBV11-2; CDR3 DNA: TGTGCCAGCAGCTACCTACAGGGATCCTACAATGAGCAGTTCTTC; CDR3 protein: CASSYLQGSYNEQFF
J gene: TRBJ2-1; clone size: .; D gene: .; V gene: TRBV27; CDR3 DNA: TGTGCCAGCAGTCGGTCAGGGACTTCCTACAATGAGCAGTTCTTC; CDR3 protein: CASSRSGTSYNEQFF
J gene: TRBJ1-1; clone size: .; D gene: .; V gene: TRBV6-5; CDR3 DNA: TGTGCCAGCAGTCCCCAAGGGGGAAACACTGAAGCTTTCTTT; CDR3 protein: CASSPQGGNTEAFF
J gene: TRBJ1-4; clone size: .; D gene: .; V gene: TRBV5-6; CDR3 DNA: TGTGCCAGCAGCCCCGGCGGGGTCTGGACTAATGAAAAACTGTTTTTT; CDR3 protein: CASSPGGVWTNEKLFF
J gene: TRBJ1-1; clone size: .; D gene: .; V gene: TRBV14; CDR3 DNA: TGTGCCAGCAGCCAACACATGAACACTGAAGCTTTCTTT; CDR3 protein: CASSQHMNTEAFF
J gene: TRBJ1-2; clone size: .; D gene: .; V gene: TRBV7-8; CDR3 DNA: TGTGCCAGCAGCTCGAACGGGGATGGCTACACCTTC; CDR3 protein: CASSSNGDGYTF
J gene: TRBJ2-3; clone size: .; D gene: .; V gene: TRBV18; CDR3 DNA: TGTGCCAGCTCACCCCGGGGGGCTCTGGGTGATACGCAGTATTTT; CDR3 protein: CASSPRGALGDTQYF
J gene: TRBJ1-1; clone size: .; D gene: .; V gene: TRBV9; CDR3 DNA: TGTGCCAGCAGCGCTGACAGCAGAAGAAACACTGAAGCTTTCTTT; CDR3 protein: CASSADSRRNTEAFF
J gene: TRBJ1-1; clone size: .; D gene: .; V gene: TRBV5-4; CDR3 DNA: TGTGCCAGCAGCTTGGAAGCGGCTTCGCGGGGGGGCACTGAAGCTTTCTTT; CDR3 protein: CASSLEAASRGGTEAFF
J gene: TRBJ1-2; clone size: .; D gene: .; V gene: TRBV3-1/TRBV3-2; CDR3 DNA: TGTGCCAGCAGCCAAGATCGTCCGTCTGGTACACTAACTTTTAACTATGGCTACACCTTC; CDR3 protein: CASSQDRPSGTLTFNYGYTF